This T cell receptor (beta chain) was profiled in a study of blood T cell repertoires in COVID-19. Across the whole study: Nucleic acid was either cDNA or gDNA, and it came from T cells, B-cell-depleted T cells, or PBMCs.

The V and J ends lost 2 bases and 5 bases respectively, with 15 bases between them. The CDR3 runs 15 residues. Germline V CDR1 and CDR2: ENHRY, SYGVKD. This clone has just one count. Method: immunoSEQ multiplex PCR; TCRdb's copy keeps in-frame clones and lacks some. In the table there are about 80,000 clones, around 83% of which are singletons. The source of this sequence is a middle-aged man with acute or convalescent COVID-19. Sequenced sample: peripheral blood. The V call is TRBV10-3, the J call TRBJ2-5; tentative D call: TRBD1 (6 bases). CDR3 protein: CAISESQGPTETQYF. CDR3 in DNA: TGTGCCATCAGTGAGAGCCAGGGGCCTACGGAGACCCAGTACTTC.